The present T cell receptor beta chain was sequenced within a study of blood T cell repertoires in COVID-19. At the level of the study: Collection of acute and convalescent COVID-19 samples took place in the United States, Italy and Spain. PBMCs, B-cell-depleted T cells, or T cells were the source of the cDNA or gDNA that made up the material.

The CDR3 has 15 amino acids. Deletions cut 4 bases from V and 2 bases from J, with 14 bases between. Germline assignment: CDR1 SGHAT and CDR2 FQNNGV. Original data processing: Amplification of reference gene primers was used by the study to estimate nucleated cell counts. This table comes from immunoSEQ multiplex PCR, and its TCRdb copy is limited to in-frame clones, with some not included. The V and J calls and clone size are taken from that table; D and trimming were inferred from the DNA. Seen here are 70,000 to 95,000 clones, 80% to 90% observed once, and the top ten hold about 20%. The source is a woman aged 45-60 years with acute or convalescent COVID-19. The source material was peripheral blood. The chain employs TRBV11-2 and TRBJ2-5, with unresolved D. The CDR3 protein is CASSSDGDRQETQYF. CDR3 in DNA: TGTGCCAGCAGCTCCGACGGAGACCGTCAAGAGACCCAGTACTTC.